This entry concerns a single TCR beta chain. Its target antigen remains unknown. No much larger clone exists at a distance of one base, and base qualities are not known. The immunoSEQ Assay, a bias-controlled multiplex PCR, was used to amplify TCRbeta CDR3 regions from genomic DNA. As for the authors' bioinformatics: The number of nucleated cells in each sample was estimated by amplification of reference gene primers within the assay. To quantify the absolute abundance of each unique TCRbeta CDR3 rearrangement, sequence reads were collapsed and filtered. For each sample, productive Simpson clonality was calculated as the square root of Simpson's diversity index over productive rearrangements. TCRdb's version of the immuneACCESS table is confined to in-frame rearrangements and falls short of the full clone set. An unresolved V gene accounts for under half of the shortfall where checked; the remainder is of unknown origin. V and J calls and clone size follow that table, whereas D and trimming were derived from the DNA. This sample is represented by 75,000 to 90,000 clones; about 82% of them were singletons. The ten largest account for about 20% of the sample.

The collaborating institutions used their own protocols to collect whole blood in K2EDTA tubes. Collaborator samples were shipped for TCRbeta analysis as frozen whole blood, isolated PBMCs, or DNA extracted from either sample type. The sample comes from a study of blood T cell repertoires in COVID-19 (dated by TCRdb to about 2020). Describing the broader study: The collaborator samples originated in the United States, Italy and Spain and spanned the acute and convalescent phases of COVID-19. The material from the prospective study consisted of cDNA or gDNA derived from T cells, B-cell-depleted T cells, or PBMCs. Subjects who had been exposed to COVID-19, were actively infected with it, or had recovered from it provided the deeply sampled blood TCRbeta repertoires that made up the dataset. The repertoires were released in a freely available public database meant as a resource for research on the immune response to SARS-CoV-2. The samples were drawn from two sources: the first 160 participants of the ongoing ImmuneRACE study, and over 1,000 subjects contributed by 6 global collaborators. The sample metadata nearly always contained a de-identified subject ID, COVID-19 status, age in years and sex. Where HLA class I and class II types were available, the types were taken from metadata supplied by the sample provider, not from assay-based typing.

V sheds 3 bases and J sheds 6 bases, leaving 17 bases between their ends. Reading the germline V gene (reference sequence) gives CDR1 SEHNR and CDR2 FQNEAQ. Inclusive of the bounding cysteine and phenylalanine, the CDR3 is 15 residues long. Only the CDR3 part of the read is kept: 45 bases, read in frame from the first base. Broader findings and caveats from the paper: How much clinical and demographic metadata was included differed by source and by participant, and the metadata was provided uncurated.

Sequenced input: peripheral blood. The sequence was collected from a man older than 75 with active or convalescent COVID-19. The chain employs TRBV7-9 and TRBJ1-2; the D gene is perhaps TRBD1, from 5 matching bases. The CDR3 loop reads CASSFLPGGGDGYTF. Read as DNA, the sequence is TGTGCCAGCAGCTTTCTTCCCGGGGGGGGAGATGGCTACACCTTC.